A single sample gave rise to the 13 T cell receptor beta chains below, sequenced in a study of CD8+CD57+ T cells in acquired aplastic anemia. The template used for profiling TCR beta VDJ and CDR3 was genomic DNA. TCRdb re-derived calls from the reads in MiXCR, one entry per CDR3 protein. The sample holds more than 150,000 distinct CDR3 sequences, less than 60% seen once. Patients who underwent sequencing had shown CD8+CD57+ cell expansion by flow cytometry. The specimen sequenced was sorted CD4+, CD8+, or CD8+CD57+ T cells (not recorded which) from PBMCs. These receptors originate from a human donor with aplastic anemia.

V gene TRBV18 combines with J gene TRBJ1-1; D is unclear. Looked up from germline, CDR1 is KGHSH and CDR2 is LQKENI. This CDR3 region has 15 residues. Trimming shortened V by 0 bases and J by 0 bases, and 8 bases separated the two germline ends. DNA for the CDR3: TGTGCCAGCTCACCACCGGGGAGACTGAACACTGAAGCTTTCTTT. It translates to CASSPPGRLNTEAFF. The variable domain in full, completed from reference TRBV18 and TRBJ1-1, reads NAGVMQNPRHLVRRRGQEARLRCSPMKGHSHVYWYRQLPEEGLKFMVYLQKENIIDESGMPKERFSAEFPKEGPSILRIQQVVRGDSAAYFCASSPPGRLNTEAFFGQGTRLTVV.

The table lists this clonotype with many counts. The V gene is TRBV25-1, the J gene TRBJ1-4; unclear D gene. The V gene's germline CDR1 is MGHDK and CDR2 SYGVNS. There are 11 residues in the CDR3. V lost 6 bases to trimming and J lost 12 bases, with 11 bases between them. The CDR3 bases are TGTGCCAGCAGCTCCGATTTCGAACTGTTTTTT. Residues: CASSSDFELFF.

This clonotype was seen at least ten times. The chain joins TRBV7-2 to TRBJ1-1; TRBD1 agrees at 12 bases. The CDR3 length is 13 residues. Germline values: CDR1 SGHTA, CDR2 FQGNSA. V was clipped by 5 bases and J by 13 bases; unmatched bases: 8. The CDR3 nucleotides are TGTGCCAGCAGCAACCGGGACAGGGGGCGGAGTTTCTTT. This translates into CASSNRDRGRSFF.

The V call is TRBV20-1, the J call TRBJ2-7; D is possibly TRBD2 (7 bases). Germline V gives CDR1 DFQATT, CDR2 SNEGSKA (reference sequence). The CDR3 runs 14 residues. The V gene lost 1 base and the J gene lost 3 bases, with 13 bases spanning the gap. DNA of the CDR3: TGCAGTGCTAGAGCCGGGGGGCGAGGCTACGAGCAGTACTTC. The encoded protein is CSARAGGRGYEQYF.

In this sample, this clonotype turned up many times. The chain has TRBV10-3 and TRBJ1-1; weak D call: TRBD1 (5 bases). Looked up from germline, CDR1 is ENHRY and CDR2 is SYGVKD. The V and J ends lost 10 bases and 3 bases respectively, with 15 bases between them. CDR3 size: 13 residues. CDR3 amino acids: CATKGVGDTEAFF. DNA for the CDR3: TGTGCCACCAAAGGGGTTGGGGACACTGAAGCTTTCTTT.

This rearrangement joins TRBV7-8 to TRBJ2-5; D uncertain. Per the germline V gene, CDR1 is SGHVS and CDR2 is FQNEAQ. This CDR3 comprises 14 residues. Trimming left V 3 bases short and J 1 base short, with 9 bases between. The DNA for the CDR3 is TGTGCCAGCAGCTTGAACTACATCCAAGAGACCCAGTACTTC. This codes for CASSLNYIQETQYF.

This clonotype was seen repeatedly, ten times or more. The rearrangement joins TRBV12-3 or TRBV12-4 to TRBJ1-2, with D possibly matching TRBD1 (5 bases). The CDR3 is made up of 15 amino acids. V gave up 5 bases and J gave up 0 bases, with 13 bases separating them. For the CDR3, the DNA is TGTGCCAGCAGTCCGTATGGGGGGTCTAACTATGGCTACACCTTC. Translating gives CASSPYGGSNYGYTF.

There are many counts of this clonotype. The chain combines TRBV5-4 with TRBJ2-5; 12 bases line up with TRBD2. CDR3 length equals 16 residues. Germline assignment: CDR1 SGHNT and CDR2 YYREEE (reference sequence). V dropped 4 bases and J dropped 1; count of bases not matched to a gene: 5. The CDR3 loop reads CASSLGTSGPQETQYF. In DNA form, the CDR3 reads TGTGCCAGCAGCCTAGGGACTAGCGGGCCCCAAGAGACCCAGTACTTC. The full variable domain, rest sourced from reference TRBV5-4 and TRBJ2-5, is ETGVTQSPTHLIKTRGQQVTLRCSSQSGHNTVSWYQQALGQGPQFIFQYYREEENGRGNFPPRFSGLQFPNYSSELNVNALELDDSALYLCASSLGTSGPQETQYFGPGTRLLVL.

About this clonotype itself: The junction departs from germline at one end; a sequencing error may be responsible. J is TRBJ2-3 and V is TRBV5-4; 9 bases align to TRBD2. Germline V gene sequence: CDR1 SGHNT, CDR2 YYREEE (reference sequence). CDR3 length: 16 residues. The CDR3 sequence: CASSSAGGGYTDAQYF. In DNA form, the CDR3 reads TGTGCCAGCAGCTCCGCGGGAGGGGGGTACACAGATGCGCAGTATTTT.

V is TRBV9 and J is TRBJ2-7; 7 nucleotides align to TRBD1. CDR1 SGDLS and CDR2 YYNGEE come from the germline V gene. Trimming at V came to 1 base and at J to 1 base, leaving 2 bases not matched to a gene. The length of the CDR3 is 14 residues. CDR3 loop: CASSVPGQSYEQYF. In DNA form, the CDR3 reads TGTGCCAGCAGCGTACCGGGACAGTCCTACGAGCAGTACTTC. Supplemented by reference TRBV9 and TRBJ2-7, the full variable domain reads DSGVTQTPKHLITATGQRVTLRCSPRSGDLSVYWYQQSLDQGLQFLIQYYNGEERAKGNILERFSAQQFPDLHSELNLSSLELGDSALYFCASSVPGQSYEQYFGPGTRLTVT.

This clonotype has only a few counts. The V gene is TRBV20-1, the J gene TRBJ2-5; 10 nucleotides line up with TRBD2. CDR3 length equals 15 residues. Losses at the gene ends were 3 bases for V and 5 bases for J; bases not matched to a gene: 9. Germline V gives CDR1 DFQATT, CDR2 SNEGSKA (reference sequence). CDR3 nucleotide sequence: TGCAGTGCTAGGGGCCAGCGGGGGGGCTTGGAGACCCAGTACTTC. Translated, it gives CSARGQRGGLETQYF.

This clonotype turned up a few times. V and J are TRBV25-1 and TRBJ1-2; D gene unclear. Germline V gives CDR1 MGHDK, CDR2 SYGVNS. Trimming removed 5 bases at V and 4 bases at J, with 11 bases between. The CDR3 length is 13 residues. The CDR3 sequence is CASSKALGYGYTF. DNA for the CDR3: TGTGCCAGCAGTAAGGCTCTCGGCTATGGCTACACCTTC.

This clonotype was observed many times. The gene calls are TRBV29-1 and TRBJ2-3; 9 bases align to TRBD2. V lost 1 base and J lost 4; bases outside the gene matches: 12. The length of the CDR3 is 17 residues. The germline gives CDR1 SQVTM, CDR2 ANQGSEA. The chain's CDR3 is CSVEVGGRAGKADTQYF. In DNA form, the CDR3 reads TGCAGCGTTGAAGTGGGCGGGAGGGCCGGAAAGGCAGATACGCAGTATTTT.